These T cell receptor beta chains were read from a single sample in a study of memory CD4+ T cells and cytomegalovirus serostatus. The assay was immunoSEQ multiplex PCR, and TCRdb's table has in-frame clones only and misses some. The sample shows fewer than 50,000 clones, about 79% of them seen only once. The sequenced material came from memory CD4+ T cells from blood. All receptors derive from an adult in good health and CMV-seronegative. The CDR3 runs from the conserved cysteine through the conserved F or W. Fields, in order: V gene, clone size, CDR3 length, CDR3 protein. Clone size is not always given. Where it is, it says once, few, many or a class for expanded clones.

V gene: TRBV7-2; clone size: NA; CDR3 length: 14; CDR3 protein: CASSNDRLTVGYTF
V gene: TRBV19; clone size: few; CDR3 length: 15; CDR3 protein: CASSIRTSGRYEQYF
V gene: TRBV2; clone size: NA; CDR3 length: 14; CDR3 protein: CASSESARSETQYF
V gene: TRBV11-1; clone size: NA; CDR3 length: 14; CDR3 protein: CASSLDRGNTEAFF
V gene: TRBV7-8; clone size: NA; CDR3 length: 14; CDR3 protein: CASSPGRGDYGYTF
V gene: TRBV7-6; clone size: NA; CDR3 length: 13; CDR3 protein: CASSEDSNTEAFF
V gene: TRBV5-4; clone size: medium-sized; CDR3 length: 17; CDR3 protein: CASSLDGRGPGDYEQYF
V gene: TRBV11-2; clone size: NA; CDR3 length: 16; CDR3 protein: CASSFSISGTTDTQYF
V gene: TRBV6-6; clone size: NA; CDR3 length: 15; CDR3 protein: CASIPSGVSYNEQFF
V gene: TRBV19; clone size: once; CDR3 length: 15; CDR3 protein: CASSMDGVDKNIQYF
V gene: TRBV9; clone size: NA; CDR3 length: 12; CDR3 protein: CASSHDRGGYTF
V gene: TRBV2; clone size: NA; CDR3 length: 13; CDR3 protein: CASSGTGGYEQYF
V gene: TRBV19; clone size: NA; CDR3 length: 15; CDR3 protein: CASNTGTGGTDTQYF
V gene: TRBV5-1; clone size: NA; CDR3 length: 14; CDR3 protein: CASSLDYSSYEQYF
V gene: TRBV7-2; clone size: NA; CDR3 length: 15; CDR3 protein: CASSLAGGPAQPQHF
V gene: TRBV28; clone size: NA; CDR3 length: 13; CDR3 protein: CASVRGGGQPQHF
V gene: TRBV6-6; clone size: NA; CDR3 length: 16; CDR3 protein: CASSYSIVGGLHEQYF
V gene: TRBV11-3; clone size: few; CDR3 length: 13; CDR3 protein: CASSLDQEGELFF
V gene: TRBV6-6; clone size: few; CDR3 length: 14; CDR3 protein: CASSPTSVTDTQYF
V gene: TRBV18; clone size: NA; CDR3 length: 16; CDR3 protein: CASSPLPTGSTDTQYF
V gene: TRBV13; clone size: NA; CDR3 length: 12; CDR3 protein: CASSRTGNTIYF
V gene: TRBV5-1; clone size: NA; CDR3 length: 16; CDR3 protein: CASSRGLAGVTGELFF
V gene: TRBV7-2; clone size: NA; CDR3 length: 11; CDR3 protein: CASSYGAKAFF
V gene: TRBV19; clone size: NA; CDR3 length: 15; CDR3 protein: CASSMWGVGANVLTF
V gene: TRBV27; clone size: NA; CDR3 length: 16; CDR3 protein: CASSTTSGRALYEQYF
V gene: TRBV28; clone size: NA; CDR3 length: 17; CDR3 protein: CASSFPLAGVRTDTQYF
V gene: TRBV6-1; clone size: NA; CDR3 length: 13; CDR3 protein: CASTLAGGQPQHF
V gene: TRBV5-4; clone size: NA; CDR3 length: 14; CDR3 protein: CASRDRGRNTEAFF
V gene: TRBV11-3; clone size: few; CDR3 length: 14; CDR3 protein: CASSLTANTGELFF
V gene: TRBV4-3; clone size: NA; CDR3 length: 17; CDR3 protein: CASSQDSAGTGKNIQYF
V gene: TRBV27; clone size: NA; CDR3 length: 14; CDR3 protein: CASSLNGGGNTIYF
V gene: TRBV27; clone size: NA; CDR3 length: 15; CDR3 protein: CASSLGTRGRETQYF
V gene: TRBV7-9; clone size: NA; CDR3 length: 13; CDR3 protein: CASSLAGIYEQYF
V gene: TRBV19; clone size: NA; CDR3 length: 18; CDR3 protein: CASSITPSPGRRGNEQFF
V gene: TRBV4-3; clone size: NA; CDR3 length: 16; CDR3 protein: CASSQEYRGIGETQYF
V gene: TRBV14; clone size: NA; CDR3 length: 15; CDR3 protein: CASSGIGAANEKLFF
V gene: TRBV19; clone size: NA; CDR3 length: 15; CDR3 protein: CASSIWPPEAYEQYF
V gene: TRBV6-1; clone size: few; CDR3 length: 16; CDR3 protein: CASSEATSGRVRTQYF
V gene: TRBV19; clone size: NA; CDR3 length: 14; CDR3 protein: CASSPRGQYNEQFF
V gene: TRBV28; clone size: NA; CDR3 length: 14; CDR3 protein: CASSSLSGLRPQHF
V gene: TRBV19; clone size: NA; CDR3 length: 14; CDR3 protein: CASSKTGSQYGYTF
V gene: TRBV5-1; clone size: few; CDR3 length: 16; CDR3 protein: CASSLAPGLDGNEQFF
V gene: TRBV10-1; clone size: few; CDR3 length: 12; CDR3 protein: CASSSVSGELFF
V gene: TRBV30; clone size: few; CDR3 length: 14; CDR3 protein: CAWSPTGTNQPQHF